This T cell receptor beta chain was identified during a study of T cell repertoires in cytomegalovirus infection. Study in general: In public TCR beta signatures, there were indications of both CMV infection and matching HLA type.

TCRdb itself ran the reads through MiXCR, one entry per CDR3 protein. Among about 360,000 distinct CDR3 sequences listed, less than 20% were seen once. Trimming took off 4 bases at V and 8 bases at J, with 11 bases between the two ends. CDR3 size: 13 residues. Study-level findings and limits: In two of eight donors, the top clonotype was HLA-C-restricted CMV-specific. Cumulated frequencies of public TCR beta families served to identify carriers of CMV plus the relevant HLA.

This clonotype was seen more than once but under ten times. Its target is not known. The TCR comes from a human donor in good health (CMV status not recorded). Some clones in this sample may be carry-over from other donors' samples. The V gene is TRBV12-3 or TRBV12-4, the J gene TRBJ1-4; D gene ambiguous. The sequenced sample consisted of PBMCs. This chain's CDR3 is CASSSRGQEKLFF. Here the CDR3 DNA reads TGTGCCAGCAGTTCTCGGGGTCAGGAAAAACTGTTTTTT.